This T cell receptor (beta chain) was profiled in a study of T cell responses to AZD1222 COVID-19 vaccine. Study results and limitations: Scientists sampled the repertoires only once the peak T cell response had passed. Of the AZD1222 recipients, only 5 or 6 were seropositive at baseline.

Remarks on this clone: Its antigen is still unknown.

V shed 2 bases and J shed 2 bases, with 9 bases lying between them. Germline CDR1 and CDR2: SGHKS and YYEKEE (reference sequence). This CDR3 has 14 residues. The data were produced by immunoSEQ multiplex PCR, yet TCRdb's version contains in-frame clones alone and is incomplete. Of 90,000 to 120,000 clones listed, over 85% are singletons. The chain couples TRBV5-5 to TRBJ2-3; no clear D. This clonotype was sampled from an adult in good health. The sequencing here drew on peripheral blood, taken on day 0 of AZD1222 vaccination. The CDR3 spells CASSFRDATDTQYF. The CDR3 nucleotides read TGTGCCAGCAGCTTCCGTGACGCCACAGATACGCAGTATTTT.